The 20 T cell receptor beta chains below come from one sample, sequenced in a study of cytomegalovirus exposure and HLA in healthy donors. The PCR contained 60 Vbeta and 13 Jbeta primers. Assay used: immunoSEQ multiplex PCR; TCRdb lists only in-frame clones, some missing. The data contain 150,000 to 200,000 clones, around 77% of them singletons. Material: PBMCs. These receptors came from a woman aged 25-40 years in good health and CMV-seropositive.

This clone showed up just a few times. In nucleotides, the CDR3 is TGTGCCTGGAGTGTGGGCAACTCTGGGGCCAACGTCCTGACTTTC. Encoded protein: CAWSVGNSGANVLTF. The genes are TRBV30 and TRBJ2-6; D is uncertain. The V gene's germline CDR1 is GTSNPN and CDR2 SVGIG (reference sequence). The CDR3 has 15 amino acids. V lost 0 bases and J lost 0, with 6 bases in between.

This chain connects TRBV4-2 to TRBJ1-4; D possibly corresponds to TRBD1 (5 bases). Trimming stripped 4 bases from V and 8 bases from J, with 20 bases between. Germline CDR1 is LGHNA and CDR2 is YNFKEQ. The CDR3 covers 16 residues. CDR3 region: CASSPEGTGGGEKLFF. For the CDR3, the DNA is TGTGCCAGCAGCCCAGAGGGGACCGGTGGGGGGGAAAAACTGTTTTTT.

V is TRBV30 and J is TRBJ1-2; TRBD1 is a possible D gene (6 bases). The CDR3 has 16 residues. The V gene's germline CDR1 is GTSNPN and CDR2 SVGIG (reference sequence). V lost 2 bases and J 8 bases, leaving 24 bases between the germline ends. The CDR3 nucleotides are TGTGCCTGGAGTATCCCGAACCCTGACAGGCGTCGGGGCTACACCTTC. Encoded protein: CAWSIPNPDRRRGYTF.

This sequence joins TRBV7-9 and TRBJ1-5, with 7 nucleotides matching TRBD1. This CDR3 is built from 15 residues. Germline V gene sequence: CDR1 SEHNR, CDR2 FQNEAQ (reference sequence). V dropped 0 bases and J dropped 1; count of bases not matched to a gene: 0. CDR3 region: CASSLAGQSNQPQHF. DNA of the CDR3: TGTGCCAGCAGCTTAGCGGGACAGAGCAATCAGCCCCAGCATTTT.

The chain recombines TRBV28 with TRBJ1-4; 8 nucleotides match TRBD1. Germline V gene data show CDR1 as MDHEN and CDR2 as SYDVKM. The CDR3 has 14 amino acids. Trimming cost V 7 bases and J 10 bases; bases outside gene matches: 11. CDR3 region: CASKQDRELRKLFF. CDR3 bases: TGTGCCAGCAAGCAGGACAGGGAATTGAGAAAACTGTTTTTT. Full variable domain (rest looked up from reference TRBV28 and TRBJ1-4): DVKVTQSSRYLVKRTGEKVFLECVQDMDHENMFWYRQDPGLGLRLIYFSYDVKMKEKGDIPEGYSVSREKKERFSLILESASTNQTSMYLCASKQDRELRKLFFGSGTQLSVL.

This clone was seen more than once but under ten times. This chain uses TRBV5-1 with TRBJ1-1; D is possibly TRBD1 (6 bases). CDR1 is SGHRS, CDR2 YFSETQ, per germline. CDR3 length: 15 residues. Trimming took off 4 bases at V and 1 base at J, with 14 bases between the two ends. CDR3 region: CASSPAGTQNTEAFF. CDR3 coding DNA: TGCGCCAGCAGCCCAGCCGGGACACAGAACACTGAAGCTTTCTTT.

The chain is built from TRBV19 and TRBJ1-2; the D gene is possibly TRBD1 (6 bases). This CDR3 region has 18 residues. Per germline, CDR1 LNHDA and CDR2 SQIVND (reference sequence). The V end lost 3 bases, the J end lost 6 bases, and 26 bases lay between the germline ends. CDR3 residues: CASSILEGRGFNRDGYTF. Written as DNA, the CDR3 is TGTGCCAGTAGTATTTTAGAAGGCAGGGGATTTAACCGAGATGGCTACACCTTC.

This clone showed up just a few times. The chain links TRBV10-2 to TRBJ1-4, with 8 bases that match TRBD1. The CDR3 consists of 15 residues. Germline trimming cut 6 bases from V and 8 bases from J; bases unmatched to any gene: 11. CDR1 is WSHSY and CDR2 is SAAADI in the germline V gene. CDR3: CASREPGQGKEKLFF. The CDR3 DNA follows: TGCGCCAGCAGAGAACCTGGACAGGGCAAGGAAAAACTGTTTTTT.

This clone was recorded a few times. The chain recombines TRBV5-6 with TRBJ1-6; 9 nucleotides align to TRBD1. Germline loops: CDR1 SGHDT, CDR2 YYEEEE. V gave up 4 bases and J gave up 7 bases; unmatched junction bases: 6. CDR3 size: 15 residues. For the CDR3, the DNA is TGTGCCAGCAGCCGTAAGGACAGGGGAAATTCACCCCTCCACTTT. It is translated as CASSRKDRGNSPLHF.

The V call is TRBV28, the J call TRBJ2-7; D possibly corresponds to TRBD2 (5 bases). Germline CDR1 is MDHEN and CDR2 is SYDVKM. The V end was cut by 4 bases, the J end by 7 bases, with 14 bases between. CDR3 length: 13 amino acids. In nucleotides, the CDR3 is TGTGCCAGCAGTTCGGGTCAATCGGGGGAGCAGTACTTC. It translates to CASSSGQSGEQYF.

This chain links TRBV30 with TRBJ1-6; tentative D call: TRBD1 (5 bases). The CDR3 is 13 residues long. The V end lost 4 bases, the J end lost 7 bases, and 11 bases lay between the germline ends. From germline, CDR1 is GTSNPN and CDR2 SVGIG (reference sequence). The CDR3 bases are TGTGCCTGGACTTGGGACTTCAATTCACCCCTCCACTTT. The encoded protein is CAWTWDFNSPLHF.

CDR3 nucleotide sequence: TGTGCCAGCGGGGGGGTTATCAATGAGCAGTTCTTC. Translating it yields CASGGVINEQFF. The chain combines TRBV6-5 with TRBJ2-1; 7 bases fit TRBD2. Germline assignment: CDR1 MNHEY and CDR2 SVGAGI. Losses at the gene ends were 8 bases for V and 6 bases for J; bases not matched to a gene: 4. CDR3 length: 12 residues.

The chain has TRBV28 and TRBJ1-1, with unresolved D. CDR3 size: 13 residues. Looked up from germline, CDR1 is MDHEN and CDR2 is SYDVKM. Trimming took off 2 bases at V and 1 base at J, with 5 bases between the two ends. CDR3 in DNA: TGTGCCAGCAGTTTAGCTAAGAACACTGAAGCTTTCTTT. This codes for CASSLAKNTEAFF.

The chain couples TRBV6-6 to TRBJ2-7; TRBD1 agrees at 10 bases. CDR1 is MNHNY, CDR2 SVGAGI, per germline (reference sequence). V was pared by 10 bases and J by 4 bases, with 13 bases of the junction left unmatched. The CDR3 runs 15 residues. CDR3 in DNA: TGTGCCACAGTCCCGGGACAGGGGAAAGTGTACGAGCAGTACTTC. As protein: CATVPGQGKVYEQYF.

The gene calls are TRBV12-5 and TRBJ2-1; D gene unclear. From germline, CDR1 is LGHNT and CDR2 FRNRAP. The CDR3 sequence is 19 residues long. The V and J ends lost 0 bases and 1 base respectively, with 19 bases between them. The CDR3 here is CASGLVFLGRVGSYNEQFF. The CDR3 DNA reads TGTGCTAGTGGTTTGGTATTTTTGGGTCGCGTCGGGTCCTACAATGAGCAGTTCTTC.

The rearrangement uses TRBV5-6 and TRBJ1-2; possibly TRBD1 for D (6 bases). CDR3 length equals 14 residues. With 0 bases removed from V and 6 bases from J, the gap between germline ends came to 12 bases. CDR1 is SGHDT, CDR2 YYEEEE, per germline. This CDR3 is CASSLVWGRDGYTF. Here the CDR3 DNA reads TGTGCCAGCAGCTTGGTGTGGGGGCGAGATGGCTACACCTTC.

The gene calls are TRBV2 and TRBJ2-2; 7 bases are a match to TRBD1. Looked up from germline, CDR1 is SNHLY and CDR2 is FYNNEI. The ends lost 5 bases at V and 3 bases at J; junction bases unmatched: 3. The CDR3 contains 14 residues. Here the CDR3 DNA reads TGTGCCAGCAGTCCGGGACAGTACACCGGGGAGCTGTTTTTT. Its translation is CASSPGQYTGELFF.

The chain uses TRBV2 and TRBJ2-4; no firm D call. This CDR3 is 12 amino acids long. Germline values: CDR1 SNHLY, CDR2 FYNNEI. Trimming pared 7 bases from V and 9 bases from J, leaving 13 bases between. CDR3 DNA: TGTGCCAGCAACGGCAGGTCCGGCATTCAGTACTTC. It is translated as CASNGRSGIQYF.

The chain links TRBV7-2 to TRBJ2-5, with a weak D call TRBD2 (5 bases). TRBJ2-7 matches the DNA end more closely, so the J call is doubtful. The CDR3 is 14 residues long. From germline, CDR1 is SGHTA and CDR2 FQGNSA. The CDR3 here is CASSLGPPGGEQYF. CDR3 in DNA: TGTGCCAGCAGCTTAGGCCCACCAGGAGGCGAGCAGTACTTC.

This chain links TRBV7-2 with TRBJ2-3, with TRBD1 as a possible D gene (5 bases). The CDR3 loop spans 15 amino acids. Trimming removed 3 bases from V and 1 base from J, with 11 bases in between. Germline V lookup: CDR1 SGHTA, CDR2 FQGNSA. The CDR3 reads CASSLSGAGTDTQYF. CDR3 sequence (DNA): TGTGCCAGCAGCTTGTCTGGGGCTGGCACAGATACGCAGTATTTT. Filled out from reference TRBV7-2 and TRBJ2-3, the complete variable domain reads GAGVSQSPSNKVTEKGKDVELRCDPISGHTALYWYRQSLGQGLEFLIYFQGNSAPDKSGLPSDRFSAERTGGSVSTLTIQRTQQEDSAVYLCASSLSGAGTDTQYFGPGTRLTVL.